This T cell receptor beta chain was obtained from a study of T-cell reconstitution after alpha-beta-depleted transplantation in children (dated by TCRdb to the mid-2010s). Describing the broader study: Using TCR repertoire profiling, the study quantitatively followed how T-cell immune reconstitution unfolded in children after TCRalphabeta/CD19-depleted allogeneic hematopoietic cell transplantation. The paper as a whole reports these results and caveats: The apparently early alphabetaT-cell count recovery about two months after transplant was reportedly dependent on only several hundred rapidly expanded clones derived from non-depleted graft cells. In some patients, the high TCRbeta diversity seen at day 60 was put down to recipient T cells and intrathymic progenitors that had survived conditioning. Over subsequent months, a decline in hyperexpanded clone frequencies was noted, and after one year, T-cell counts and TCRbeta diversity were mostly ascribed to newly produced T cells.

The sample's treatment or condition, from its label and the paper: allogeneic hematopoietic cell transplantation with graft depleted of TCRalphabeta T cells and CD19 B cells. TCRalphabeta/CD19-depleted allogeneic hematopoietic cell grafts were given to the transplant recipients, all of whom were children. Library construction relied on PCR. Sequencing was carried out with an Illumina HiSeq 2500. To normalize quantification of the TCRbeta repertoire, the TCR libraries were built with molecular barcoding that relied on unique molecular identifiers. Using fastp trimming at Q25 and MiXCR clonotype assembly, TCRdb reanalyzed the public sequencing data and kept in-frame beta chains. Every distinct CDR3 protein forms one entry, paired with its most common genes and DNA. This sample gives under 450,000 distinct CDR3 sequences in total; around 15% of them show up just once. Approximately 29% of the sample lies in the top ten.

As concerns this clonotype: What this receptor recognizes is not known. One base away there is no much larger clone; base qualities are not given.

The germline V gene yields WSHSY for CDR1 and SAAADI for CDR2. Trimmed from V: 5 bases; trimmed from J: 10 bases; junction bases lacking a gene match: 11. Counted from cysteine to phenylalanine, this CDR3 has 14 amino acids. Here the CDR3 DNA is all that survives: 42 bases in frame from base 1. Specimen: PBMCs, mostly from graft donor cells, collected 360 days after TCRalphabeta/CD19-depleted stem cell transplant. The V and J genes are TRBV10-2 and TRBJ2-1, and 7 junction bases match TRBD2. The origin of this receptor is a boy under two years old who had a stem cell transplant for Wiskott-Aldrich syndrome, so the T cells may come from the graft donor. The encoded CDR3 is CASSLTSTNGEQFF. The DNA reads as follows: TGCGCCAGCAGTCTGACTAGCACCAACGGGGAGCAGTTCTTC.